This record concerns one T cell receptor (beta chain) sequence. This sample is part of a study of blood T cell repertoires in COVID-19. The overall study: The United States, Italy and Spain were the sources of the acute and convalescent COVID-19 samples. Nucleic acid was either cDNA or gDNA, and it came from T cells, B-cell-depleted T cells, or PBMCs.

This CDR3 contains 12 residues. The germline V gene has CDR1 SEHNR and CDR2 FQNEAQ (reference sequence). Trimming removed 5 bases at V and 5 bases at J, with 7 bases between. Repertoires were generated with immunoSEQ multiplex PCR, while TCRdb's copy carries only in-frame clones and drops some. The sample gives about 210,000 clones, about 88% of which show up once; 1.7% is in the top ten. The receptor was isolated from a man aged 65 to 79 with acute or convalescent COVID-19. Material: peripheral blood. This rearrangement joins TRBV7-9 to TRBJ2-1; tentatively, D is TRBD1 (6 bases). The CDR3 spells CASSRDNNEQFF. Here the CDR3 DNA reads TGTGCCAGCAGCCGGGACAACAATGAGCAGTTCTTC.